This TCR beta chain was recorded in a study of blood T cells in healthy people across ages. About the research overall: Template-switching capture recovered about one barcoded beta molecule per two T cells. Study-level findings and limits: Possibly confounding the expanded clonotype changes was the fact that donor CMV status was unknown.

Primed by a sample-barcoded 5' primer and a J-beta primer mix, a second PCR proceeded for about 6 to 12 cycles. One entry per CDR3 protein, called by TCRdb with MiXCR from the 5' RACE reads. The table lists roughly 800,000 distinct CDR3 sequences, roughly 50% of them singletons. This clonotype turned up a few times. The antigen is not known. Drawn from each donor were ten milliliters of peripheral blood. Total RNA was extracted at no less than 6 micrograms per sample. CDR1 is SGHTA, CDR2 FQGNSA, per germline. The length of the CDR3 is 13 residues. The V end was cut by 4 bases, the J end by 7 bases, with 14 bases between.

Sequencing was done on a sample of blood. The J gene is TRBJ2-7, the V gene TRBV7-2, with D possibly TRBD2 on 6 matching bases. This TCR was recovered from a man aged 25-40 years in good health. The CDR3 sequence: CASSSISGDEQYF. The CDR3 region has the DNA TGTGCCAGCAGCTCTATTTCGGGAGATGAGCAGTACTTC.